Listed below are T cell receptor beta chains from one sample, sequenced in a study of cytomegalovirus exposure and HLA in healthy donors. Sequenced by immunoSEQ multiplex PCR; TCRdb stores in-frame clones only, minus some. The data show 150,000 to 200,000 clones, about 86% seen once. Sequences were obtained from PBMCs. These receptors were collected from a woman in her late teens or twenties in good health and CMV-seronegative. Both conserved end residues are part of each CDR3. Fields, in order: J gene, V gene, clone size, D gene, CDR3 protein, CDR3 DNA. A D gene is named only where the DNA matches it firmly. The size field is filled for only some rows; it gives once, few, many or a size class.

J: TRBJ1-3; V: TRBV5-6; size: NA; D: NA; CDR3: CASSYQGGNTIYF; DNA: TGTGCCAGCAGTTACCAGGGTGGAAACACCATATATTTT
J: TRBJ2-5; V: TRBV28; size: NA; D: NA; CDR3: CASRGFGTETQYF; DNA: TGTGCCAGCAGGGGCTTTGGCACGGAGACCCAGTACTTC
J: TRBJ2-3; V: TRBV5-1; size: NA; D: NA; CDR3: CATTASGTDTQYF; DNA: TGCGCCACTACGGCTAGCGGCACAGATACGCAGTATTTT
J: TRBJ2-3; V: TRBV27; size: NA; D: NA; CDR3: CASRRSSTDTQYF; DNA: TGTGCCAGCAGGAGGAGCAGCACAGATACGCAGTATTTT
J: TRBJ2-3; V: TRBV7-2; size: NA; D: NA; CDR3: CASSLYPGTDTQYF; DNA: TGTGCCAGCAGCTTATATCCCGGCACAGATACGCAGTATTTT
J: TRBJ2-7; V: TRBV6-5; size: NA; D: NA; CDR3: CASRGVLSSYEQYF; DNA: TGTGCCAGCAGAGGGGTGTTAAGCTCCTACGAGCAGTACTTC
J: TRBJ1-1; V: TRBV7-7; size: NA; D: NA; CDR3: CASSSRDTRNTEAFF; DNA: TGTGCTAGCAGCTCCCGGGACACTCGAAACACTGAAGCTTTCTTT
J: TRBJ2-4; V: TRBV4-2; size: NA; D: TRBD1; CDR3: CAGSPLDRGMGNIQYF; DNA: TGTGCCGGCAGCCCCCTGGACAGGGGAATGGGAAACATTCAGTACTTC
J: TRBJ2-1; V: TRBV15; size: NA; D: TRBD1; CDR3: CATSPTGVPYNEQFF; DNA: TGTGCCACCAGCCCGACAGGGGTTCCCTACAATGAGCAGTTCTTC
J: TRBJ2-7; V: TRBV19; size: NA; D: NA; CDR3: CASSILANPPYEQYF; DNA: TGTGCCAGTAGTATCTTAGCTAATCCCCCCTACGAGCAGTACTTC
J: TRBJ1-1; V: TRBV5-6; size: NA; D: NA; CDR3: CASSFLGASTAFF; DNA: TGTGCCAGCAGCTTTTTGGGGGCTTCGACAGCTTTCTTT
J: TRBJ2-5; V: TRBV28; size: NA; D: TRBD2; CDR3: CASSFLAGETQYF; DNA: TGTGCCAGCAGTTTTCTAGCGGGGGAGACCCAGTACTTC
J: TRBJ1-2; V: TRBV20-1; size: NA; D: NA; CDR3: CSAPRYGYTF; DNA: TGCAGTGCCCCGCGGTATGGCTACACCTTC
J: TRBJ2-3; V: TRBV5-1; size: NA; D: NA; CDR3: CASSWGLPSRDTQYF; DNA: TGCGCCAGCAGCTGGGGACTCCCGTCTCGGGATACGCAGTATTTT
J: TRBJ2-7; V: TRBV29-1; size: NA; D: NA; CDR3: CSVEGSREQYF; DNA: TGCAGCGTTGAGGGTAGCAGAGAGCAGTACTTC
J: TRBJ2-7; V: TRBV10-1; size: NA; D: TRBD1; CDR3: CASSEDSGTGGTKQYF; DNA: TGCGCCAGCAGTGAGGATTCCGGGACAGGGGGGACGAAGCAGTACTTC
J: TRBJ2-7; V: TRBV6-1; size: few; D: TRBD1; CDR3: CASRPGQGAYEQYF; DNA: TGTGCCAGCAGGCCGGGACAGGGGGCTTACGAGCAGTACTTC
J: TRBJ1-5; V: TRBV19; size: NA; D: NA; CDR3: CASSIAGNQPQHF; DNA: TGTGCCAGTAGTATAGCGGGGAATCAGCCCCAGCATTTT
J: TRBJ2-7; V: TRBV7-2; size: NA; D: NA; CDR3: CASGPDEGAGYEQYF; DNA: TGTGCCAGCGGCCCGGATGAGGGTGCAGGCTACGAGCAGTACTTC
J: TRBJ1-5; V: TRBV6-7; size: NA; D: NA; CDR3: CASSYSTGEEHQPQHF; DNA: TGTGCCAGCAGTTACTCGACGGGGGAGGAGCATCAGCCCCAGCATTTT
J: TRBJ1-3; V: TRBV4-1; size: NA; D: NA; CDR3: CASSQEAVFGNTIYF; DNA: TGCGCCAGCAGCCAAGAGGCGGTATTCGGAAACACCATATATTTT
J: TRBJ2-3; V: TRBV5-5; size: NA; D: NA; CDR3: CASSWDWNTQYF; DNA: TGTGCCAGCAGCTGGGACTGGAATACGCAGTATTTT